The 21 T cell receptor beta chains in this list originate from one sample, sequenced in a study of Tregs in tolerant kidney transplant recipients. Clones were read by immunoSEQ multiplex PCR, and TCRdb kept only the in-frame ones, dropping some. The sample lists some 66,000 clones; 80% to 95% were seen once. The source was CD8+ T cells from blood, collected before the transplant. These receptors all stem from a human donor who received a combined kidney and bone marrow transplant.

V gene TRBV9 combines with J gene TRBJ2-3; D is possibly TRBD2 (5 bases). V was pared by 0 bases and J by 5 bases, with 13 bases between. Germline-derived CDR1 and CDR2 are SGDLS and YYNGEE. The CDR3 spans 15 residues. CDR3 protein: CASSVGLLTIDTQYF. CDR3 coding DNA: TGTGCCAGCAGCGTAGGACTATTAACTATAGATACGCAGTATTTT.

This rearrangement joins TRBV2 to TRBJ2-7; 7 bases are shared with TRBD1. The CDR3 has 15 amino acids. Germline CDR1 is SNHLY and CDR2 is FYNNEI. J lost 2 bases, V lost 3 bases, and 7 bases had no gene match. CDR3 sequence: CASSERTGYTYEQYF. As DNA, the CDR3 is TGTGCCAGCAGTGAGCGGACAGGCTATACCTACGAGCAGTACTTC.

The chain employs TRBV30 and TRBJ2-7, with D tentatively TRBD2 (6 bases). Trimming left V 2 bases short and J 3 bases short, with 14 bases between. The CDR3 extends over 14 amino acids. Germline V CDR1 and CDR2: GTSNPN, SVGIG (reference sequence). CDR3 region: CAWSLAGFDYEQYF. The CDR3 DNA sequence: TGTGCCTGGAGTTTGGCGGGGTTCGACTACGAGCAGTACTTC.

This clone came up once. The chain carries TRBV19 and TRBJ1-1; tentative D call: TRBD1 (5 bases). Deletions cut 4 bases from V and 0 bases from J, with 12 bases between. The CDR3 covers 15 residues. Germline V gene sequence: CDR1 LNHDA, CDR2 SQIVND (reference sequence). The CDR3 sequence: CASSTWTNMNTEAFF. The DNA of the CDR3 is TGTGCCAGTAGTACCTGGACAAACATGAACACTGAAGCTTTCTTT.

This clone was recorded only once. V usage is TRBV11-2 and J usage is TRBJ2-7, with 10 bases identical to TRBD2. The CDR3 sequence is 15 residues long. Germline V CDR1 and CDR2: SGHAT, FQNNGV. V was clipped by 6 bases and J by 3 bases; unmatched bases: 8. The CDR3 DNA sequence: TGTGCCAGCAGTTCTAGCAGGACTAGCGGCTACGAGCAGTACTTC. Protein sequence: CASSSSRTSGYEQYF.

This clone appeared once. V gene TRBV15 combines with J gene TRBJ1-1; D is perhaps TRBD1 (5 bases). This CDR3 spans 13 amino acids. Germline V gene data show CDR1 as LNHNV and CDR2 as YYDKDF (reference sequence). V dropped 8 bases and J dropped 3 bases, with 13 bases sitting between them. The CDR3 sequence: CATQGLPHTEAFF. In nucleotides, the CDR3 is TGTGCCACCCAGGGACTTCCCCACACTGAAGCTTTCTTT.

This clone was picked up one time. This rearrangement joins TRBV27 to TRBJ2-1, with 11 bases that match TRBD2. J gave up 2 bases and V 5 bases, and 2 bases lay outside the gene matches. Germline-derived CDR1 and CDR2 are MNHEY and SMNVEV (reference sequence). This CDR3 region has 15 residues. CDR3 amino acids: CASSLAGGPYNEQFF. DNA for the CDR3: TGTGCCAGCAGTCTAGCGGGAGGACCCTACAATGAGCAGTTCTTC.

This clone is a singleton in its sample. The chain combines TRBV18 with TRBJ2-5, with TRBD1 matching 9 bases. The end of the DNA fits TRBJ2-7 better, so the J call may be wrong. Germline V gene data show CDR1 as KGHSH and CDR2 as LQKENI. This CDR3 region has 16 residues. Here the CDR3 reads CASSPSPGTGNYEQYF. DNA of the CDR3: TGTGCCAGCTCACCAAGTCCCGGGACAGGGAACTACGAGCAGTACTTC.

This rearrangement joins TRBV7-3 to TRBJ2-7; 8 positions match TRBD2. V lost 1 base, J lost 5 bases, and 7 bases stayed unmatched. Looked up from germline, CDR1 is SGHTA and CDR2 is FQGTGA. This CDR3 has 15 amino acids. The CDR3 DNA sequence: TGTGCCAGCAGCTTAATTGCGGGGGGTGGGGACGAGCAGTACTTC. Encoded protein: CASSLIAGGGDEQYF.

The rearrangement uses TRBV5-4 and TRBJ1-1, with D perhaps TRBD1 (6 bases). This CDR3 has 15 residues. Germline V CDR1 and CDR2: SGHNT, YYREEE (reference sequence). V was shortened by 0 bases and J by 8 bases, with 17 bases between the two germline ends. This CDR3 reads CASSLAVGTSYEAFF. The CDR3 DNA reads TGTGCCAGCAGCTTGGCTGTCGGGACATCTTACGAAGCTTTCTTT.

The rearrangement uses TRBV4-2 and TRBJ2-3; D possibly corresponds to TRBD2 (5 bases). The germline V gene has CDR1 LGHNA and CDR2 YNFKEQ. The CDR3 spans 17 residues. V gave up 0 bases and J gave up 2 bases, with 15 bases separating them. The CDR3 bases are TGTGCCAGCAGCCAAGATCTGGGAGCGAGGAACACAGATACGCAGTATTTT. This translates into CASSQDLGARNTDTQYF.

V gene TRBV7-6 combines with J gene TRBJ1-6; unclear D gene. Trimming removed 4 bases at V and 7 bases at J, with 8 bases between. This CDR3 is built from 13 residues. CDR1 is SGHVS, CDR2 FNYEAQ, per germline. The CDR3 sequence is CASSSRGNSPLHF. CDR3 bases: TGTGCCAGCAGCTCTAGAGGGAATTCACCCCTCCACTTT.

This rearrangement joins TRBV7-8 to TRBJ1-1; D perhaps matches TRBD1 (6 bases). This CDR3 contains 13 residues. V dropped 5 bases and J dropped 1 base, with 8 bases sitting between them. Germline assignment: CDR1 SGHVS and CDR2 FQNEAQ. CDR3 nucleotides: TGTGCCAGCAGCCCGGGACAGAACACTGAAGCTTTCTTT. This sequence encodes CASSPGQNTEAFF.

The chain is built from TRBV18 and TRBJ2-3; possibly TRBD2 for D (6 bases). The V and J ends lost 3 bases and 8 bases respectively, with 12 bases between them. Germline V gene sequence: CDR1 KGHSH, CDR2 LQKENI. CDR3 size: 13 residues. CDR3 region: CASSPPEGGTQYF. The CDR3 DNA reads as TGTGCCAGCTCACCGCCGGAGGGTGGTACGCAGTATTTT.

CDR3 sequence: CASSLALLGSDTDTQYF. CDR3 nucleotide sequence: TGTGCCAGCAGCTTAGCGCTACTTGGTTCTGACACAGATACGCAGTATTTT. The chain recombines TRBV7-8 with TRBJ2-3; D is unclear. V gave up 0 bases and J gave up 2 bases, with 15 bases separating them. CDR3 length: 17 residues. The germline gives CDR1 SGHVS, CDR2 FQNEAQ.

The genes are TRBV7-9 and TRBJ2-1, with TRBD2 matching 7 bases. Trimming took 3 bases from V and 10 from J; bases not matched to a gene: 9. The CDR3 spans 14 residues. Germline assignment: CDR1 SEHNR and CDR2 FQNEAQ (reference sequence). CDR3 in amino acids: CASSLTNLADEQFF. The CDR3 region has the DNA TGTGCCAGCAGCTTGACAAACCTAGCGGACGAGCAGTTCTTC.

The V call is TRBV27, the J call TRBJ1-2; TRBD1 matches at 12 bases. The CDR3 is 17 amino acids. Trimming at V came to 1 base and at J to 4 bases, leaving 7 bases not matched to a gene. Germline CDR1 reads MNHEY; CDR2 reads SMNVEV (reference sequence). The CDR3 loop is CASSLWGQGALSYGYTF. In DNA, the CDR3 is TGTGCCAGCAGTTTATGGGGACAGGGGGCGCTTAGCTATGGCTACACCTTC.

The gene calls are TRBV9 and TRBJ2-1, with unresolved D. This CDR3 is built from 16 residues. From germline, CDR1 is SGDLS and CDR2 YYNGEE. V lost 0 bases to trimming and J lost 9 bases, with 19 bases between them. Here the CDR3 DNA reads TGTGCCAGCAGCGTAGGCTCAGCGATTCAGTTAGGTGAGCAGTTCTTC. Translated: CASSVGSAIQLGEQFF.

Concerning this clone itself: The junction differs from germline at one of its ends, possibly a read error. The V gene is TRBV13, the J gene TRBJ2-5, with 13 bases matching TRBD2. Per germline, CDR1 PRHDT and CDR2 FYEKMQ (reference sequence). The length of the CDR3 is 16 residues. CDR3 region: CASSLGLAGVAETQYF. CDR3 DNA: TGTGCCAGCAGCCTAGGACTAGCGGGAGTGGCAGAGACCCAGTACTTC. The complete variable domain, with remaining parts taken from reference TRBV13 and TRBJ2-5, reads AAGVIQSPRHLIKEKRETATLKCYPIPRHDTVYWYQQGPGQDPQFLISFYEKMQSDKGSIPDRFSAQQFSDYHSELNMSSLELGDSALYFCASSLGLAGVAETQYFGPGTRLLVL.

This sequence joins TRBV9 and TRBJ2-1, with D possibly matching TRBD2 (6 bases). The CDR3 is made up of 14 amino acids. Trimming left V 6 bases short and J 5 bases short, with 15 bases between. Germline V gene sequence: CDR1 SGDLS, CDR2 YYNGEE. For the CDR3, the DNA is TGTGCCAGCACGAACTCAGCGGGCCACAATGAGCAGTTCTTC. Amino acids: CASTNSAGHNEQFF. The entire variable domain, with the rest obtained from reference TRBV9 and TRBJ2-1, is as follows: DSGVTQTPKHLITATGQRVTLRCSPRSGDLSVYWYQQSLDQGLQFLIQYYNGEERAKGNILERFSAQQFPDLHSELNLSSLELGDSALYFCASTNSAGHNEQFFGPGTRLTVL.

The chain carries TRBV5-4 and TRBJ2-3; 10 nucleotides align to TRBD2. Germline CDR1 SGHNT, CDR2 YYREEE (reference sequence). The CDR3 has 14 residues. With V trimmed by 7 bases and J by 5 bases, 7 bases remained unmatched. The CDR3 nucleotides are TGTGCCAGCGGGGTGAGCGGGAGGGAAGATACGCAGTATTTT. It translates to CASGVSGREDTQYF.